The clone carrying this TCR beta chain occurred a few times. Its antigen remains unidentified. This specimen belongs to a study of post-analysis software for immune sequencing data. Study outcomes and limitations: Patients had higher frequencies than controls of a few TRBV segments, including TRBV5-6, TRBV5-1 and TRBV20-1.

The CDR3 sequence is 15 residues long. Germline V gives CDR1 WNHNN, CDR2 SYGVQD (reference sequence). V lost 8 bases to trimming and J lost 1 base, with 18 bases between them. Unique molecular identifiers featured in each of the TCR beta cDNA libraries. TCRdb redid the calling of the PCR reads with MiXCR, one entry per CDR3 protein. The sample lists approximately 690,000 distinct CDR3 sequences, 55% to 60% occurring once. The clonotype originates from a girl aged 2-10 years with multiple sclerosis. The sequenced sample consisted of blood. The chain employs TRBV10-1 and TRBJ2-7; D may be TRBD2 (6 bases). The CDR3 DNA reads TGCGCCAGCGCTTACGGGGGTGATGGGTCCTACGAGCAGTACTTC. Its protein is CASAYGGDGSYEQYF.